These T cell receptor beta chains were read from a single sample in a study of follicular helper T cells after annual influenza vaccination. Sequencing used immunoSEQ multiplex PCR; TCRdb keeps in-frame clones, though not all of them. Of about 6,800 clones in the sample, 84% were seen once. The sample was CXCR5- memory CD4+ T cells sorted from blood, taken 7 days after influenza vaccination. The receptors were sampled from an adult who received the influenza vaccine. Both conserved end residues are part of each CDR3. The D gene is left open where the match is weak. Clone size appears in some rows only: once, few, many, or a class for an expanded clone.

j_call: TRBJ1-1
clone_size: .
v_call: TRBV11-1
d_call: TRBD1
cdr3_nt: TGTGCCAGCAGCTTAGCGGGAAGGGGGCCTTTGAGGACTGAAGCTTTCTTT
cdr3_aa: CASSLAGRGPLRTEAFF

j_call: TRBJ2-5
clone_size: .
v_call: TRBV18
d_call: .
cdr3_nt: TGTGCCAGCTCACCCAGGACGGAGGCTGAGACCCAGTACTTC
cdr3_aa: CASSPRTEAETQYF

j_call: TRBJ2-5
clone_size: .
v_call: TRBV9
d_call: TRBD2
cdr3_nt: TGTGCCAGCAGTGTTCTCGGGGGGGCCGGAGAGACCCAGTACTTC
cdr3_aa: CASSVLGGAGETQYF

j_call: TRBJ2-3
clone_size: .
v_call: TRBV28
d_call: TRBD2
cdr3_nt: TGTGCCAGCAAAAGCGGGGGGACAGATACGCAGTATTTT
cdr3_aa: CASKSGGTDTQYF

j_call: TRBJ2-2
clone_size: .
v_call: TRBV11-2
d_call: .
cdr3_nt: TGTGCCAGCAGCTTAAGGGCTGATAGCGGGGAGCTGTTTTTT
cdr3_aa: CASSLRADSGELFF

j_call: TRBJ1-4
clone_size: .
v_call: TRBV7-9
d_call: TRBD1
cdr3_nt: TGTGCCAGCAGCTTAGCCTACAGGGGGCGAGGAGAAAAACTGTTTTTT
cdr3_aa: CASSLAYRGRGEKLFF

j_call: TRBJ1-5
clone_size: .
v_call: TRBV27
d_call: TRBD1
cdr3_nt: TGTGCCAGCAAGGGGGACAGTGGCAATCAGCCCCAGCATTTT
cdr3_aa: CASKGDSGNQPQHF

j_call: TRBJ2-3
clone_size: .
v_call: TRBV25-1
d_call: TRBD2
cdr3_nt: TGTGCCAGCAGTGAACGGGGCGGGGGGGGGCGCACAGATACGCAGTATTTT
cdr3_aa: CASSERGGGGRTDTQYF

j_call: TRBJ1-1
clone_size: .
v_call: TRBV7-9
d_call: TRBD1
cdr3_nt: TGTGCCAGCAGCGCAGGATCGACAGGGATAGCTTTCTTT
cdr3_aa: CASSAGSTGIAFF

j_call: TRBJ1-3
clone_size: .
v_call: TRBV7-6
d_call: TRBD1
cdr3_nt: TGTGCCAGCAGCCCACAGGGGGGATCTGGAAACACCATATATTTT
cdr3_aa: CASSPQGGSGNTIYF

j_call: TRBJ1-1
clone_size: .
v_call: TRBV4-1
d_call: TRBD1
cdr3_nt: TGCGCCAGCAGCCAAGAGACGGTCTTGGGGTGGGACAGGTTTCGTTTGGGGACTGAAGCTTTCTTT
cdr3_aa: CASSQETVLGWDRFRLGTEAFF

j_call: TRBJ1-3
clone_size: .
v_call: TRBV5-1
d_call: TRBD1
cdr3_nt: TGCGCCAGCAGCTTAGGGGGCGGCAGCTCAACTACTGGAAACACCATATATTTT
cdr3_aa: CASSLGGGSSTTGNTIYF

j_call: TRBJ1-2
clone_size: .
v_call: TRBV14
d_call: .
cdr3_nt: TGTGCCAGCAGCCCCGCGCCATCCTATGGCTACACCTTC
cdr3_aa: CASSPAPSYGYTF

j_call: TRBJ1-2
clone_size: .
v_call: TRBV6-1
d_call: .
cdr3_nt: TGTGCCAGCAGTGAGGGACGGGGGCGATACACCTTC
cdr3_aa: CASSEGRGRYTF

j_call: TRBJ1-5
clone_size: few
v_call: TRBV5-3
d_call: .
cdr3_nt: TGTGCCAGAAGCTTGCCTCAGCCCCAGCATTTT
cdr3_aa: CARSLPQPQHF

j_call: TRBJ1-3
clone_size: .
v_call: TRBV10-2
d_call: .
cdr3_nt: TGCGCCAGTGAATCTAGCTCTGGAAACACCATATATTTT
cdr3_aa: CASESSSGNTIYF

j_call: TRBJ1-2
clone_size: few
v_call: TRBV18
d_call: TRBD1
cdr3_nt: TGTGCCAGCTCACAGGACAGGGATTACTACACCTTC
cdr3_aa: CASSQDRDYYTF

j_call: TRBJ2-7
clone_size: few
v_call: TRBV10-3
d_call: TRBD1
cdr3_nt: TGTGCCATCAGTGGGACCGGACAGGGGGCGGAAGAGCAGTACTTC
cdr3_aa: CAISGTGQGAEEQYF

j_call: TRBJ2-7
clone_size: few
v_call: TRBV28
d_call: .
cdr3_nt: TGTGCCAGCAGTTTAGGTGGGGAGAGGGCCTACGAGCAGTACTTC
cdr3_aa: CASSLGGERAYEQYF

j_call: TRBJ2-3
clone_size: .
v_call: TRBV14
d_call: .
cdr3_nt: TGTGCCAGCAGCCATCTCAGCCTAGGTACGCAGTATTTT
cdr3_aa: CASSHLSLGTQYF

j_call: TRBJ1-2
clone_size: .
v_call: TRBV29-1
d_call: .
cdr3_nt: TGCAGCGTTGATACAGCGGCAGGCCTTGGCTACACCTTC
cdr3_aa: CSVDTAAGLGYTF

j_call: TRBJ1-1
clone_size: .
v_call: TRBV9
d_call: .
cdr3_nt: TGTGCCAGCAGCGTAGTAACCCAGGGAGGGACTGAAGCTTTCTTT
cdr3_aa: CASSVVTQGGTEAFF

j_call: TRBJ1-3
clone_size: .
v_call: TRBV5-1
d_call: TRBD1
cdr3_nt: TGCGCCAGCAGTACCGGGACAGCTGGAAACACCATATATTTT
cdr3_aa: CASSTGTAGNTIYF

j_call: TRBJ2-3
clone_size: .
v_call: TRBV7-8
d_call: .
cdr3_nt: TGTGCCAGCAGAAAAACCAGGACAGATACGCAGTATTTT
cdr3_aa: CASRKTRTDTQYF

j_call: TRBJ2-3
clone_size: .
v_call: TRBV11-3
d_call: .
cdr3_nt: TGTGCCAGCAGCTTAGGGCTGGCAGGGGATACGCAGTATTTT
cdr3_aa: CASSLGLAGDTQYF

j_call: TRBJ1-6
clone_size: few
v_call: TRBV14
d_call: .
cdr3_nt: TGTGCCAGCAGCCAACGGCCGCACTATAATTCACCCCTCCACTTT
cdr3_aa: CASSQRPHYNSPLHF

j_call: TRBJ2-2
clone_size: once
v_call: TRBV9
d_call: .
cdr3_nt: TGTGCCAGCAGCCTCCAAAGCCGGGAGCTGTTTTTT
cdr3_aa: CASSLQSRELFF

j_call: TRBJ2-6
clone_size: once
v_call: TRBV6-6
d_call: .
cdr3_nt: TGTGCCAGCAGGTCCAGTGGGTCTGGGGCCAACGTCCTGACTTTC
cdr3_aa: CASRSSGSGANVLTF

j_call: TRBJ2-1
clone_size: .
v_call: TRBV13
d_call: .
cdr3_nt: TGTGCCAGCAGCTTAGAAAACTACAATGAGCAGTTCTTC
cdr3_aa: CASSLENYNEQFF

j_call: TRBJ1-5
clone_size: .
v_call: TRBV7-8
d_call: .
cdr3_nt: TGTGCCAGCAGCTTAGCGCGGGGAGGGGGGCGGGCCGGGGAGCAGCCCCAGCATTTT
cdr3_aa: CASSLARGGGRAGEQPQHF

j_call: TRBJ2-5
clone_size: .
v_call: TRBV5-6
d_call: .
cdr3_nt: TGTGCCAGCAGCCCCTTAACAGGACCCGGGGGGACCCAGTACTTC
cdr3_aa: CASSPLTGPGGTQYF

j_call: TRBJ1-6
clone_size: .
v_call: TRBV28
d_call: TRBD1
cdr3_nt: TGTGCCAGCAGTTTAGGCCCGACAGGGGATGGCAATTCACCCCTCCACTTT
cdr3_aa: CASSLGPTGDGNSPLHF

j_call: TRBJ1-4
clone_size: once
v_call: TRBV6-6
d_call: .
cdr3_nt: TGTGCCAGCATCCCGGGGAGGGTTGGGGAAAAACTGTTTTTT
cdr3_aa: CASIPGRVGEKLFF

j_call: TRBJ2-7
clone_size: .
v_call: TRBV6-5
d_call: .
cdr3_nt: TGTGCCAGCAGTTACTCGGGGGAGACGACCTACGAGCAGTACTTC
cdr3_aa: CASSYSGETTYEQYF

j_call: TRBJ2-7
clone_size: few
v_call: TRBV19
d_call: TRBD2
cdr3_nt: TGTGCCAGTAGTGCCCTAGCGGGGGGAACCTACGAGCAGTACTTC
cdr3_aa: CASSALAGGTYEQYF

j_call: TRBJ1-2
clone_size: .
v_call: TRBV6-5
d_call: .
cdr3_nt: TGTGCCAGCAGTTACAGGGGCATCGGCTATGGCTACACCTTC
cdr3_aa: CASSYRGIGYGYTF

j_call: TRBJ2-3
clone_size: .
v_call: TRBV7-3
d_call: TRBD1
cdr3_nt: TGTGCCAGCAGCCGGGGGACAGGGGGCCCAGATACGCAGTATTTT
cdr3_aa: CASSRGTGGPDTQYF

j_call: TRBJ2-3
clone_size: .
v_call: TRBV2
d_call: .
cdr3_nt: TGTGCCAGCCATCCAGGGATAGAAACAGATACGCAGTATTTT
cdr3_aa: CASHPGIETDTQYF

j_call: TRBJ2-3
clone_size: .
v_call: TRBV19
d_call: .
cdr3_nt: TGTGCCAGTAGTCGGAGTAGCGGACTCACAGATACGCAGTATTTT
cdr3_aa: CASSRSSGLTDTQYF

j_call: TRBJ1-1
clone_size: .
v_call: TRBV10-1
d_call: TRBD1
cdr3_nt: TGCGCCAGCAGTCCAGTACCGGGACAGGGTATGAACACTGAAGCTTTCTTT
cdr3_aa: CASSPVPGQGMNTEAFF

j_call: TRBJ2-7
clone_size: .
v_call: TRBV5-1
d_call: TRBD1
cdr3_nt: TGCGCCAGCAGCTTGACAGGGGGTGACTACGAGCAGTACTTC
cdr3_aa: CASSLTGGDYEQYF

j_call: TRBJ1-2
clone_size: .
v_call: TRBV28
d_call: .
cdr3_nt: TGTGCCAGCAGCAAAGCCGGCACTGATGGCTACACCTTC
cdr3_aa: CASSKAGTDGYTF

j_call: TRBJ2-2
clone_size: once
v_call: TRBV27
d_call: .
cdr3_nt: TGTGCCAGCTCCAAGCCCGGTTCCGGGGAGCTGTTTTTT
cdr3_aa: CASSKPGSGELFF

j_call: TRBJ1-4
clone_size: .
v_call: TRBV6-5
d_call: .
cdr3_nt: TGTGCCAGCAGTTTGGCCCTGGGAAAAGAAAAACTGTTTTTT
cdr3_aa: CASSLALGKEKLFF

j_call: TRBJ2-3
clone_size: .
v_call: TRBV9
d_call: .
cdr3_nt: TGTGCCAGCAGCGCGTCAGCAACTAGCACAGATACGCAGTATTTT
cdr3_aa: CASSASATSTDTQYF

j_call: TRBJ1-5
clone_size: .
v_call: TRBV2
d_call: .
cdr3_nt: TGTGCCAGCAGAAGGGAATCTCAGCCCCAGCATTTT
cdr3_aa: CASRRESQPQHF

j_call: TRBJ2-7
clone_size: .
v_call: TRBV9
d_call: .
cdr3_nt: TGTGCCAGCAGCGCCTGGTCGGGGGTAGGGGAGCAGTACTTC
cdr3_aa: CASSAWSGVGEQYF

j_call: TRBJ2-7
clone_size: .
v_call: TRBV18
d_call: .
cdr3_nt: TGTGCCAGCTCACCGACCCTTGCGGACGAGCAGTACTTC
cdr3_aa: CASSPTLADEQYF

j_call: TRBJ2-7
clone_size: .
v_call: TRBV6-1
d_call: .
cdr3_nt: TGTGCCAGCTGTAGTTCCTACGAGCAGTACTTC
cdr3_aa: CASCSSYEQYF

j_call: TRBJ2-2
clone_size: .
v_call: TRBV11-3
d_call: .
cdr3_nt: TGTGCCAGCAGCCGCGGGCAGGGTTTTATAGATGTGTCCGGGGAGCTGTTTTTT
cdr3_aa: CASSRGQGFIDVSGELFF

j_call: TRBJ2-5
clone_size: .
v_call: TRBV29-1
d_call: .
cdr3_nt: TGCAGCTCCGGGATTCAAGAGACCCAGTACTTC
cdr3_aa: CSSGIQETQYF

j_call: TRBJ1-2
clone_size: .
v_call: TRBV12-5
d_call: .
cdr3_nt: TGTGCTAGTGGTTCGGACAGCGACTATGGCTACACCTTC
cdr3_aa: CASGSDSDYGYTF

j_call: TRBJ2-1
clone_size: .
v_call: TRBV6-1
d_call: TRBD1
cdr3_nt: TGTGCCAGCAGTCATGACAGGGATAGAGAGAATGAGCAGTTCTTC
cdr3_aa: CASSHDRDRENEQFF

j_call: TRBJ2-7
clone_size: .
v_call: TRBV18
d_call: .
cdr3_nt: TGTGCCAGCTCACCAGCTGGCGGGGGCGTGGACGAGCAGTACTTC
cdr3_aa: CASSPAGGGVDEQYF

j_call: TRBJ2-7
clone_size: .
v_call: TRBV11-2
d_call: .
cdr3_nt: TGTGCCAGCAGCTTCTGGCAGGGAAGCTCCTACGAGCAGTACTTC
cdr3_aa: CASSFWQGSSYEQYF

j_call: TRBJ2-2
clone_size: .
v_call: TRBV9
d_call: TRBD2
cdr3_nt: TGTGCCAGCAGCGTAGGCCTAGCGGGGGCACACGGGGAGCTGTTTTTT
cdr3_aa: CASSVGLAGAHGELFF

j_call: TRBJ2-1
clone_size: .
v_call: TRBV28
d_call: TRBD1
cdr3_nt: TGTGCCAGCAGTTTAACGGGAGGACAGGGGCATGAGCAGTTCTTC
cdr3_aa: CASSLTGGQGHEQFF

j_call: TRBJ2-2
clone_size: .
v_call: TRBV7-9
d_call: TRBD1
cdr3_nt: TGTGCCAGCAGCCGTACAGGGGGCGACACCGGGGAGCTGTTTTTT
cdr3_aa: CASSRTGGDTGELFF

j_call: TRBJ2-3
clone_size: .
v_call: TRBV19
d_call: .
cdr3_nt: TGTGCCAGTAGTCCCCGGTTTCGAGATACGCAGTATTTT
cdr3_aa: CASSPRFRDTQYF

j_call: TRBJ1-6
clone_size: .
v_call: TRBV30
d_call: TRBD1
cdr3_nt: TGTGCCTGGACCGGGGACAGGGCCGGCTCACCCCTCCACTTT
cdr3_aa: CAWTGDRAGSPLHF